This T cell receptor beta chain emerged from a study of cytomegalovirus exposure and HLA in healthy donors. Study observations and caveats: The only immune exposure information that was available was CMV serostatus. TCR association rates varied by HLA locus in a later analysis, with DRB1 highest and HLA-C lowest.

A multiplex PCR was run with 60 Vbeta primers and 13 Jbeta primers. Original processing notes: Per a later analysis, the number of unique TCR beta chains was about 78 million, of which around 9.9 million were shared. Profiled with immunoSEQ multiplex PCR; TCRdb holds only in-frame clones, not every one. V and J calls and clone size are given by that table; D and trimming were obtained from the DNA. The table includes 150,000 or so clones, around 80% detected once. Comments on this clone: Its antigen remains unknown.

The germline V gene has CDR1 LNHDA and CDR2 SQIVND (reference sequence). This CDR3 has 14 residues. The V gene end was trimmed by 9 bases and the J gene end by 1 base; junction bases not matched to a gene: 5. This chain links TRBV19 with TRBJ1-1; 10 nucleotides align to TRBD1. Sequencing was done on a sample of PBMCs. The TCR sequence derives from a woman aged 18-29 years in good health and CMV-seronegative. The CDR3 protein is CASQTGGSNTEAFF. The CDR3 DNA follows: TGTGCCAGCCAGACAGGGGGCTCGAACACTGAAGCTTTCTTT.